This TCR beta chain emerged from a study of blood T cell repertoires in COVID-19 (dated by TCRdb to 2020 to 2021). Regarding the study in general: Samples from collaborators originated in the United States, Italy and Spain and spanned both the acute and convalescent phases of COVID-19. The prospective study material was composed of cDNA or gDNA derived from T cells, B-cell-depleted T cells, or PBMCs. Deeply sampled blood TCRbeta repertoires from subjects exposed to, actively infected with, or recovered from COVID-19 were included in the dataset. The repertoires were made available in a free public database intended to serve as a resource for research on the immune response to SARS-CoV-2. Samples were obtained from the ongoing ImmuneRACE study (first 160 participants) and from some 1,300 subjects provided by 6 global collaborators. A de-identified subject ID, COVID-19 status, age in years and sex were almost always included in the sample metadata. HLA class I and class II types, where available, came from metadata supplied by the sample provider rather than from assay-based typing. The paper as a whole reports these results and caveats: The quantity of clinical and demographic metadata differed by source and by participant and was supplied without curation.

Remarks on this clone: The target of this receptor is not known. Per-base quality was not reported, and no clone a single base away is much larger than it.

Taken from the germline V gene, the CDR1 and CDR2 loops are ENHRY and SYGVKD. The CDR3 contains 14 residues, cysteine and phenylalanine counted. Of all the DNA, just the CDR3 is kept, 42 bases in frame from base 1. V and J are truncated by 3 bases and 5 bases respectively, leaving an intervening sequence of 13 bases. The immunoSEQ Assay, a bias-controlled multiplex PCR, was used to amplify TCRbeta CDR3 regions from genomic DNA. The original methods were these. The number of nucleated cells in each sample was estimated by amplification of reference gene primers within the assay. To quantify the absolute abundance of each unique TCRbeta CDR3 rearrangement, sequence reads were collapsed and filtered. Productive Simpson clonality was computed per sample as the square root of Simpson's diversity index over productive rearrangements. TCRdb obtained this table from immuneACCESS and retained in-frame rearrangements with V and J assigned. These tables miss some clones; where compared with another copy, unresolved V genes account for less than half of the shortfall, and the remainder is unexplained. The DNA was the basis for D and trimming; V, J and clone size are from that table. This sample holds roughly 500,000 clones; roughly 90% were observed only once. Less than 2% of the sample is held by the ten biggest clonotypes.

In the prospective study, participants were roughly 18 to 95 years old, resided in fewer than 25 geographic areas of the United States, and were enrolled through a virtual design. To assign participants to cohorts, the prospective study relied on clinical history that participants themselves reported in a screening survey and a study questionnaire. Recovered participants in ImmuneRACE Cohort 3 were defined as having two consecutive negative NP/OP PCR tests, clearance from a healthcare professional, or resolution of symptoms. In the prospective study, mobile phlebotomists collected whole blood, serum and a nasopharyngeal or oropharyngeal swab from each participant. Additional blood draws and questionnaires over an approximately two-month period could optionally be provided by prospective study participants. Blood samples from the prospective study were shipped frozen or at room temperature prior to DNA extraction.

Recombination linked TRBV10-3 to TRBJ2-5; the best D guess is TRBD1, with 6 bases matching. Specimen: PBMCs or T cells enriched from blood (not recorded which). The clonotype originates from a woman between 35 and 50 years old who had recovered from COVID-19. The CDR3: CAISENQGRETQYF. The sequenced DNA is TGTGCCATCAGTGAAAACCAGGGGCGGGAGACCCAGTACTTC.